This entry is about one T cell receptor beta chain. Its antigen is as yet unknown. Each subset's genomic DNA was shared equally among a number of immunoSEQ plates. Per the authors' pipeline: There were no quality scores in the junction-only immunoSEQ sequences, so filtering differed. Repertoires were generated with immunoSEQ multiplex PCR, while TCRdb's copy carries only in-frame clones and drops some. Clone size and V and J calls were adopted from that table, with D and trimming inferred from the DNA. Of 1.5 million to 2.5 million clones listed, about 95% are singletons. The data originate from a study of shared clonotypes between healthy human individuals. Findings and limits, study-wide: Even with large depth, rarefaction showed that sorted-subset sequencing was incomplete. As a rule, naive subsets had a larger estimated richness than memory subsets.

Between the trimmed V and J ends, which lost 3 bases and 8 bases, there was a span of 8 bases. CDR1 and CDR2 from the germline V gene are SGHDT and YYEEEE. The CDR3 is 12 residues long. The naive CD8 subset, CD45RO-negative cells positively selected for CCR7, excluded terminally differentiated effector memory CD45RA+ cells. The receptor was isolated from a man younger than 30 in good health. What was sequenced was naive CD8+ T cells sorted from blood. V is TRBV5-6 and J is TRBJ2-2; D is unclear. The CDR3 reads CASSSPSGELFF. The CDR3 region has the DNA TGTGCCAGCAGCTCCCCGTCAGGGGAGCTGTTTTTT.